A selection of T cell receptor beta chains follows, all from one sample in a study of CD8 T cells in Susac syndrome. TCRdb passed the immunoSEQ multiplex PCR reads through MiXCR, listing each CDR3 protein once. The sample records 80,000 to 90,000 distinct CDR3 sequences, 95% being singletons. Sample: CD8+ T cells from PBMCs. The receptors shown here come from a human donor with Susac syndrome. Both conserved end residues are part of each CDR3. Fields, in order: J gene, V gene, CDR3 protein.

j_call: TRBJ2-5
v_call: TRBV29-1
cdr3_aa: CSVDTGRSWETQYF

j_call: TRBJ2-1
v_call: TRBV3-1
cdr3_aa: CASSLTDIYNEQFF

j_call: TRBJ1-2
v_call: TRBV2
cdr3_aa: CASSDGGTADGYTF

j_call: TRBJ2-7
v_call: TRBV20-1
cdr3_aa: CSASGSSDEQYF

j_call: TRBJ1-2
v_call: TRBV27
cdr3_aa: CASGDLSGYTF

j_call: TRBJ1-1
v_call: TRBV14
cdr3_aa: CASSQESQVGGAFF

j_call: TRBJ2-1
v_call: TRBV21-1
cdr3_aa: CASGLAEPRMNNEQFF

j_call: TRBJ2-1
v_call: TRBV24-1
cdr3_aa: CATSAGSYNEQFF

j_call: TRBJ2-5
v_call: TRBV7-6
cdr3_aa: CASSPPGTGIETQYF

j_call: TRBJ2-3
v_call: TRBV20-1
cdr3_aa: CPVLAVSTDTQYF

j_call: TRBJ2-7
v_call: TRBV7-9
cdr3_aa: CASTPSPLGEQYF

j_call: TRBJ2-1
v_call: TRBV30
cdr3_aa: CAWSAGTGDNEQFF

j_call: TRBJ1-1
v_call: TRBV5-6
cdr3_aa: CASSFGGAGTEAFF

j_call: TRBJ2-1
v_call: TRBV6-2/TRBV6-3
cdr3_aa: CASSYSVTSPGDHSGRQFF

j_call: TRBJ1-1
v_call: TRBV5-1
cdr3_aa: CASSDIPGGEAFF

j_call: TRBJ2-3
v_call: TRBV29-1
cdr3_aa: CSVELAGGPVDTQYF

j_call: TRBJ2-1
v_call: TRBV7-9
cdr3_aa: CASSQAGVGYNEQFF

j_call: TRBJ1-5
v_call: TRBV30
cdr3_aa: CAWSGGTGKYQPQHF

j_call: TRBJ2-5
v_call: TRBV6-5
cdr3_aa: CASSYSMGRGRGETQYF

j_call: TRBJ2-1
v_call: TRBV18
cdr3_aa: CASSPLGELAINNEQFF

j_call: TRBJ1-2
v_call: TRBV29-1
cdr3_aa: CSVDPNYGYTF

j_call: TRBJ2-5
v_call: TRBV11-2
cdr3_aa: CASSFWETQYF

j_call: TRBJ2-1
v_call: TRBV7-2
cdr3_aa: CASSLARSYNEQFF

j_call: TRBJ2-5
v_call: TRBV21-1
cdr3_aa: CASSKGAGGRETQYF

j_call: TRBJ2-1
v_call: TRBV2
cdr3_aa: CASSEDFRRTNEQFF

j_call: TRBJ2-7
v_call: TRBV7-8
cdr3_aa: CASSLGRLAPFYEQYF

j_call: TRBJ1-5
v_call: TRBV19
cdr3_aa: CASSTTGKGKPQHF